Listed below are T cell receptor beta chains from one sample, sequenced in a study of OX40 agonist ivuxolimab in advanced cancers. The protocol was immunoSEQ multiplex PCR, while the TCRdb copy is restricted to in-frame clones and leaves out a portion. The sample consists of fewer than 85,000 clones, more than 80% of them appearing once. Sequencing was performed on CD4+ or CD8+ T cells sorted from blood, taken in a trial of the OX40 agonist ivuxolimab. The receptor source for this set is an adult with an advanced solid tumor such as melanoma, head and neck, liver or kidney cancer. Both conserved end residues are part of each CDR3. A D gene is named only where the DNA matches it firmly. Where a row states a size, it is once, few, many or the class of an expanded clone; other rows omit it.

J: TRBJ1-1
D: -
size: few
V: TRBV5-1
DNA: TGCGCCAGCAGCTTGGTTCGCGGGACTGAAGCTTTCTTT
CDR3: CASSLVRGTEAFF

J: TRBJ2-3
D: TRBD1
size: -
V: TRBV7-9
DNA: TGTGCCAGCAGCAGGGGGACAGGGAGGGTCGATACGCAGTATTTT
CDR3: CASSRGTGRVDTQYF

J: TRBJ2-1
D: -
size: few
V: TRBV21-1
DNA: TGTGCCAGCAGCAAAGGGTTCAGGACTCCCAATGAGCAGTTCTTC
CDR3: CASSKGFRTPNEQFF

J: TRBJ2-3
D: -
size: -
V: TRBV5-4
DNA: TGTGCCAGCAGCTTCATCACAGATACGCAGTATTTT
CDR3: CASSFITDTQYF

J: TRBJ2-7
D: TRBD2
size: -
V: TRBV13
DNA: TGTGCCAGCAGCTTAGGGTTACTAGCGGGAGGGCCCTACGAGCAGTACTTC
CDR3: CASSLGLLAGGPYEQYF

J: TRBJ1-2
D: -
size: -
V: TRBV15
DNA: TGTGCCACCAGCAGAGGTCCGCCGACCCAAAACTATGGCTACACCTTC
CDR3: CATSRGPPTQNYGYTF

J: TRBJ2-7
D: -
size: -
V: TRBV7-8
DNA: TGTGCCAGCAGCCCACAGGTTACCGGGAGCGCTAGATCCTACGAGCAGTACTTC
CDR3: CASSPQVTGSARSYEQYF

J: TRBJ1-1
D: -
size: -
V: TRBV27
DNA: TGTGCCAGCAGTTTATTCAGGAACAGGGAAGCTTTCTTT
CDR3: CASSLFRNREAFF

J: TRBJ1-5
D: -
size: -
V: TRBV6-6
DNA: TGTGCCAGCAGTTACGGTAATAGCAATCAGCCCCAGCATTTT
CDR3: CASSYGNSNQPQHF

J: TRBJ2-7
D: -
size: -
V: TRBV7-8
DNA: TGTGCCAGCAGCTTAGCGTACTATGGCTACGAGCAGTACTTC
CDR3: CASSLAYYGYEQYF

J: TRBJ2-7
D: -
size: -
V: TRBV19
DNA: TGTGCCAGTAGTATAGGACCCCTCGCGTCGGGGAGCTCCTACGAGCAGTACTTC
CDR3: CASSIGPLASGSSYEQYF

J: TRBJ2-7
D: TRBD1
size: -
V: TRBV27
DNA: TGTGCCAGCAGTTTTAGGATGCCGGGACAGGCTCCCTACGAGCAGTACTTC
CDR3: CASSFRMPGQAPYEQYF

J: TRBJ1-2
D: TRBD1
size: once
V: TRBV2
DNA: TGTGCCAGCAGGGGATCCCGGACAGGGTGGGGTGGCTACACCTTC
CDR3: CASRGSRTGWGGYTF

J: TRBJ2-2
D: -
size: -
V: TRBV7-3
DNA: TGTGCCAGCAGCTTACAAGGGCACGGGGAGCTGTTTTTT
CDR3: CASSLQGHGELFF

J: TRBJ2-1
D: TRBD2
size: -
V: TRBV28
DNA: TGTGCCAGCAGGCAAGCGGGAGGGCCGTCGGATGAGCAGTTCTTC
CDR3: CASRQAGGPSDEQFF

J: TRBJ2-1
D: TRBD2
size: -
V: TRBV27
DNA: TGTGCCAGCAGTCTCGGGACTAGCTACTACAATGAGCAGTTCTTC
CDR3: CASSLGTSYYNEQFF

J: TRBJ2-2
D: -
size: -
V: TRBV5-4
DNA: TGTGCCAGCAGCTTATTCGGGAGAGGCACCGGGGAGCTGTTTTTT
CDR3: CASSLFGRGTGELFF

J: TRBJ1-4
D: -
size: -
V: TRBV10-3
DNA: TGTGCCATCAGTGAGTCGGGAGATAATGAAAAACTGTTTTTT
CDR3: CAISESGDNEKLFF

J: TRBJ1-5
D: -
size: -
V: TRBV6-7
DNA: TGTGCCAGCACCAAAACTTACCCCTGTTGGGATTCAAATCAGCCCCAGCATTTT
CDR3: CASTKTYPCWDSNQPQHF

J: TRBJ1-6
D: -
size: -
V: TRBV6-5
DNA: TGTGCCAGCAGTTCAGACAGGAACTCACCCCTCCACTTT
CDR3: CASSSDRNSPLHF

J: TRBJ1-2
D: -
size: -
V: TRBV5-1
DNA: TGCGCCAGCGCCCCGGACTCCGCTGGCTACACCTTC
CDR3: CASAPDSAGYTF

J: TRBJ2-5
D: TRBD2
size: few
V: TRBV27
DNA: TGTGCCAGCAGTACCCTGCGGGAGAGGCGTGAGACCCAGTACTTC
CDR3: CASSTLRERRETQYF

J: TRBJ2-7
D: -
size: -
V: TRBV18
DNA: TGTGCCAGCTCACCACCATCCCCAGCTACCTACGAGCAGTACTTC
CDR3: CASSPPSPATYEQYF

J: TRBJ2-3
D: TRBD2
size: -
V: TRBV5-8
DNA: TGTGCCAGCAGCTATCCGGGACTAGCGGCAGATACGCAGTATTTT
CDR3: CASSYPGLAADTQYF

J: TRBJ2-7
D: TRBD2
size: -
V: TRBV2
DNA: TGTGCCAGCAGTCGAAGTCTAGCGGATACCTACGAGCAGTACTTC
CDR3: CASSRSLADTYEQYF

J: TRBJ2-1
D: TRBD2
size: -
V: TRBV27
DNA: TGTGCCAGCAGTACCAATAGCGGGAGGGGCAATGAGCAGTTCTTC
CDR3: CASSTNSGRGNEQFF

J: TRBJ2-1
D: TRBD2
size: -
V: TRBV7-2
DNA: TGTGCCAGCAGCCCCCTAGCGGGTCGCTCGATCTTC
CDR3: CASSPLAGRSIF

J: TRBJ2-7
D: TRBD1
size: -
V: TRBV7-2
DNA: TGTGCCAGCAGCCAGGGACAGGTTGCAAACGAGCAGTACTTC
CDR3: CASSQGQVANEQYF

J: TRBJ2-3
D: TRBD2
size: once
V: TRBV11-2
DNA: TGTGCCAGCAGCTATAGTAGGACTAGCGGGGGCACAGATACGCAGTATTTT
CDR3: CASSYSRTSGGTDTQYF

J: TRBJ2-3
D: -
size: -
V: TRBV2
DNA: TGTGCCTGCCAGCGCTATACGCAGTATTTT
CDR3: CACQRYTQYF

J: TRBJ2-1
D: TRBD1
size: -
V: TRBV29-1
DNA: TGCAGCGCACGGACAGGGGTAAATGAGCAGTTCTTC
CDR3: CSARTGVNEQFF

J: TRBJ1-3
D: -
size: -
V: TRBV6-1
DNA: TGTGCCAGCAGTGTTGGGCCGGGTTCTGGAAACACCATATATTTT
CDR3: CASSVGPGSGNTIYF

J: TRBJ1-3
D: -
size: -
V: TRBV4-1
DNA: TGCGCCAGCAGCCAAGACGTAGTATTTGGAAACACCATATATTTT
CDR3: CASSQDVVFGNTIYF

J: TRBJ2-7
D: TRBD1
size: -
V: TRBV4-1
DNA: TGCGCCAGCAGCCAATTCCGGGACAGGCCCTACGAGCAGTACTTC
CDR3: CASSQFRDRPYEQYF

J: TRBJ2-3
D: TRBD1
size: -
V: TRBV19
DNA: TGTGCCAGTAGTATACAGGGGGCTGGCACAGATACGCAGTATTTT
CDR3: CASSIQGAGTDTQYF

J: TRBJ2-2
D: -
size: -
V: TRBV5-1
DNA: TGCGCCAGCAGCCCGGGACCCTACGGCGGGGAGCTGTTTTTT
CDR3: CASSPGPYGGELFF

J: TRBJ2-5
D: TRBD1
size: -
V: TRBV11-3
DNA: TGTGCCAGCAGCTTAGGGGGAGGACAGGGTCGACAAGAGACCCAGTACTTC
CDR3: CASSLGGGQGRQETQYF

J: TRBJ1-2
D: TRBD1
size: -
V: TRBV19
DNA: TGTGCCAGCCTCGACGGGGGGCACAGGGGGCGTAACTATGGCTACACCTTC
CDR3: CASLDGGHRGRNYGYTF

J: TRBJ2-7
D: TRBD2
size: -
V: TRBV5-1
DNA: TGCGCCAGCAGGCCTAGGACTAGCGGGAGCGAGCAGTACTTC
CDR3: CASRPRTSGSEQYF

J: TRBJ2-5
D: TRBD2
size: -
V: TRBV27
DNA: TGTGCCAGCAATCGGACTAGCGGGGAGACCCAGTACTTC
CDR3: CASNRTSGETQYF

J: TRBJ1-6
D: -
size: once
V: TRBV6-1
DNA: TGTGCCAGCAGCCGGGGTTGGGGGAATTCACCCCTCCACTTT
CDR3: CASSRGWGNSPLHF

J: TRBJ2-3
D: -
size: -
V: TRBV2
DNA: TGTGCCAGCAGCACAACCACAGATACGCAGTATTTT
CDR3: CASSTTTDTQYF

J: TRBJ1-1
D: -
size: -
V: TRBV14
DNA: TGTGCCAGCAGCCAAGATGATCCTCTCGGTGCGGACACTGAAGCTTTCTTT
CDR3: CASSQDDPLGADTEAFF

J: TRBJ2-2
D: -
size: -
V: TRBV12-5
DNA: TGTGCTAGTGGTTATCGGCCCACCGGGGAGCTGTTTTTT
CDR3: CASGYRPTGELFF

J: TRBJ2-7
D: TRBD2
size: -
V: TRBV30
DNA: TGTGCCTGGAGTCTCCCTAGCGGGAGACTTCTCTACGAGCAGTACTTC
CDR3: CAWSLPSGRLLYEQYF

J: TRBJ1-1
D: -
size: few
V: TRBV30
DNA: TGTGCCTGGATCGTACGTGGACAGCGAAACACTGAAGCTTTCTTT
CDR3: CAWIVRGQRNTEAFF